This TCR beta chain was observed in a study of T cells in tuberculosis. The CDR3 spans 16 residues. V dropped 6 bases and J dropped 0 bases, with 14 bases sitting between them. The V gene's germline CDR1 is SNHLY and CDR2 FYNNEI. Using immunoSEQ multiplex PCR, the repertoire was profiled, and TCRdb retains in-frame clones only, with some absent. The table has 50,000 or so clones, around 90% seen once; the top ten hold about a fifth. Thawed, overnight-rested PBMC were stained with GMM-loaded CD1B tetramer, viability dye and anti-CD3, then sorted. CD1B tetramers were loaded with Rhodococcus equi-derived C32 glucose monomycolate.

This TCR was recovered from an adult woman with latent tuberculosis. Sequencing used CD1b-GMM tetramer-negative cells sorted from PBMCs. The chain uses TRBV2 and TRBJ1-4; possibly TRBD1 for D (5 bases). CDR3 residues: CASSRGDQATNEKLFF. CDR3 DNA: TGTGCCAGCAGCCGGGGGGATCAAGCAACTAATGAAAAACTGTTTTTT.